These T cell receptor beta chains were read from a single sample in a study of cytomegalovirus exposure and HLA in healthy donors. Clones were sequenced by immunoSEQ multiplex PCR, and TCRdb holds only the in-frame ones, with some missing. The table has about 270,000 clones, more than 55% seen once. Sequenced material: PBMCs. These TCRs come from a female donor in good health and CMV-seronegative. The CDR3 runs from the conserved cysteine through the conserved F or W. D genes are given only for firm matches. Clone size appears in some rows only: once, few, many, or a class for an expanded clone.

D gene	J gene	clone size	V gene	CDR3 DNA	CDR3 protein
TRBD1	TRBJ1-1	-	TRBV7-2	TGTGCCAGCAGCGCGACGTACAGGGGCACTGAAGCTTTCTTT	CASSATYRGTEAFF
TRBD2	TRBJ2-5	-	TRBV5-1	TGCGCCAGCAGCTTAGAGCGGGAGTGGGGGACCCAGTACTTC	CASSLEREWGTQYF
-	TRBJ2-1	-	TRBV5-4	TGTGCCAGCAGCTTGGGACAGGGAGGATACAATGAGCAGTTCTTC	CASSLGQGGYNEQFF
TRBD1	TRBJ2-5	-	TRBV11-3	TGTGCCAGCAGCTCCATCGACAGGGGGGGACAAGAGACCCAGTACTTC	CASSSIDRGGQETQYF
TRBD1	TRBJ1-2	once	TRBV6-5	TGTGCCAGCAGCTTGACAGGGGGCCTTGGCTACACCTTC	CASSLTGGLGYTF
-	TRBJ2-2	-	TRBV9	TGTGCCAGCAGCGTAGTGGGGGGAACCGGGGAGCTGTTTTTT	CASSVVGGTGELFF
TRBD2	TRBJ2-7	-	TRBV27	TGTGCCAGCAGTTCTCGGACTAGCGGCTCCTACGAGCAGTACTTC	CASSSRTSGSYEQYF
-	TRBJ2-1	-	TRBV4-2	TGTGCCAGCAGCCAAGATCCGGGTCTAGCGAGCAATGAGCAGTTCTTC	CASSQDPGLASNEQFF
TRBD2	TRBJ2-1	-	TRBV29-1	TGCAGCGTACTAGCGATCCTGAACAATGAGCAGTTCTTC	CSVLAILNNEQFF
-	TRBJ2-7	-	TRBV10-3	TGTGCCACTATGACAGGCACTAGGGACGAGCAGTACTTC	CATMTGTRDEQYF
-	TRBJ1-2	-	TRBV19	TGTGCCAGTAACGCGGGATTACAGGATGGCTACACCTTC	CASNAGLQDGYTF
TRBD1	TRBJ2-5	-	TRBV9	TGTGCCAGCAGCGCCTGGACAGGGGAAGAGACCCAGTACTTC	CASSAWTGEETQYF
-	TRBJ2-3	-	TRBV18	TGTGCCAGCTCACCACTCAAGCTGACAACCGGCGCAGATACGCAGTATTTT	CASSPLKLTTGADTQYF
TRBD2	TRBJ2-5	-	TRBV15	TGTGCCACCAGCAGATTGGGACTAGCGATGGGAGAGACCCAGTACTTC	CATSRLGLAMGETQYF
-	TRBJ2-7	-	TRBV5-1	TGCGCCAGCAGTTGGGGGCCGCTAGCGGCGGATTACGAGCAGTACTTC	CASSWGPLAADYEQYF
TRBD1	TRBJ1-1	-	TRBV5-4	TGTGCCAGCAGCAGAGGGGGCGGTGAAGCTTTCTTT	CASSRGGGEAFF
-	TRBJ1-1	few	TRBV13	TGTGCCAGCCAGGGCCCCAGGCTTGAAGCTTTCTTT	CASQGPRLEAFF
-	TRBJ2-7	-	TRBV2	TGTGCCAGCAGTGCACAGCGGACCGGCTCCTACGAGCAGTACTTC	CASSAQRTGSYEQYF
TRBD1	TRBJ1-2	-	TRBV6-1	TGTGCCACCCGTCGGGGACAGGATTATGGCTACACCTTC	CATRRGQDYGYTF
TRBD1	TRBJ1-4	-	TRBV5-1	TGCGCCAGCAGCCGGGGGACAGTCGTTAATGAAAAACTGTTTTTT	CASSRGTVVNEKLFF
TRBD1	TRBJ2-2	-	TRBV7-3	TGTGCCAGCAGCTCCCAGGGGACAGGGTACACCGGGGAGCTGTTTTTT	CASSSQGTGYTGELFF
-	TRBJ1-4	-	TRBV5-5	TGTGCCAGCAGCTTAGCCAGCCCCGGAGGTGAAAAACTGTTTTTT	CASSLASPGGEKLFF
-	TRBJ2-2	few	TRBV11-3	TGTGCCAGCAGCTTAATCGGGTCTGGGGAGCTGTTTTTT	CASSLIGSGELFF
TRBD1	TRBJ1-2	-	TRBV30	TGTGCCTGGAGTGTGGACAGGGAGGACAACACCTTC	CAWSVDREDNTF
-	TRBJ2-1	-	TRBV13	TGTGCCAGCAGCTCCGGGAGACGGGCTTTTAGGGAGCAGTTCTTC	CASSSGRRAFREQFF
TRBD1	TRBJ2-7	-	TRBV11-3	TGTGCCAGCAGCACCCGGACAGGGGGCGCCTTGGGGGAGCAGTACTTC	CASSTRTGGALGEQYF
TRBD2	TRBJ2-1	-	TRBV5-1	TGCGCCAGTAACCTACTAGCGGCCTACAATGAGCAGTTCTTC	CASNLLAAYNEQFF
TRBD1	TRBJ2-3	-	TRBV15	TGTGCCACCAGCTACCCGACAGGGGGCGCGGATACGCAGTATTTT	CATSYPTGGADTQYF
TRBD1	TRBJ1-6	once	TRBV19	TGTGCCAGTTTGGACAGGGGTAATTCACCCCTCCACTTT	CASLDRGNSPLHF
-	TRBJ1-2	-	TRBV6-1	TGTGCCAGCAGTTCCCCCGGAGGCATTAACTATGGCTACACCTTC	CASSSPGGINYGYTF
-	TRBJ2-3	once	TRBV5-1	TGCGCCAGCAGCTTTGGAGGGAGCACAGATACGCAGTATTTT	CASSFGGSTDTQYF
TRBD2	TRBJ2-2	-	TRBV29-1	TGCAGCGTGGGGACTAGCGGGAGTTGGGAGCTGTTTTTT	CSVGTSGSWELFF
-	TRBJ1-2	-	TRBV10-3	TGTGCCATCAGTGAGTCCAACTGGGAGGCTCGGGGTTATGGCTACACCTTC	CAISESNWEARGYGYTF
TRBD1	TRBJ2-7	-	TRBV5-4	TGTGCCAGCAGCGATCCGGGACAGATAACCTACGAGCAGTACTTC	CASSDPGQITYEQYF
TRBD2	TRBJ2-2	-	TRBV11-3	TGTGCCAGCGGTGGACTAGCGTATGCCGGGGAGCTGTTTTTT	CASGGLAYAGELFF
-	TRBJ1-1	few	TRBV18	TGTGCCAGCTCAACCACGGACTCGAACACTGAAGCTTTCTTT	CASSTTDSNTEAFF
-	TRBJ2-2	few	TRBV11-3	TGTGCCAGCACGCCGGGTAGAGGGGAGCTGTTTTTT	CASTPGRGELFF
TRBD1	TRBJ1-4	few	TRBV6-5	TGTGCCAGCAGTCAAACAGGGGCGACTAATGAAAAACTGTTTTTT	CASSQTGATNEKLFF
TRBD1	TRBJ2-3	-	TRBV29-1	TGCAGCGTTGATCCCCAGGGGGCGTCTGATACGCAGTATTTT	CSVDPQGASDTQYF
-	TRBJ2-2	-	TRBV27	TGTGCCAGCAGTTTCTTTACCGGGGAGCTGTTTTTT	CASSFFTGELFF
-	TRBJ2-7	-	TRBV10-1	TGCGCCAGCAGTGAGTCCTGGGGGCTCTACGAGCAGTACTTC	CASSESWGLYEQYF
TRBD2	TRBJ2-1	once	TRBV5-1	TGCGCCAGCAGCTTGGGGCTAGCGGGTATCTACAATGAGCAGTTCTTC	CASSLGLAGIYNEQFF
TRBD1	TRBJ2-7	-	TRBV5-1	TGCGCCAGCAGCCCCGAAGGGACAGGGGTCTACGAGCAGTACTTC	CASSPEGTGVYEQYF
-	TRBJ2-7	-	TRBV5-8	TGTGCCAGCAGCATACAGGGAGCCTACGAGCAGTACTTC	CASSIQGAYEQYF
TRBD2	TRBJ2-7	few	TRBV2	TGTGCCAGCAAACGGCTAGCGGGATTCTACGAGCAGTACTTC	CASKRLAGFYEQYF
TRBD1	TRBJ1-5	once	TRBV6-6	TGTGCCAGCAGGCCCCAGGGGGCGATTAATCAGCCCCAGCATTTT	CASRPQGAINQPQHF
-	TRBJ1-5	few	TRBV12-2	TGTGCAAGTCGCCCAAGCCCGGGGGGGTTCAATCAGCCCCAGCATTTT	CASRPSPGGFNQPQHF
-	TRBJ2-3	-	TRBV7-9	TGTGCCAGCAGCTTCTACGGGTATAGCACAGATACGCAGTATTTT	CASSFYGYSTDTQYF
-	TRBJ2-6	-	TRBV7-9	TGTGCCAGCAGCCCGAGAGACAGCTCTGGGGCCAACGTCCTGACTTTC	CASSPRDSSGANVLTF
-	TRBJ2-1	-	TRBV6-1	TGTGCCAGCAGTGCGAGTGGACTACAGCAGTTCTTC	CASSASGLQQFF
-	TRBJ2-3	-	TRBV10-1	TGCGCCAGCAGCAGACATTCTAGCACAGATACGCAGTATTTT	CASSRHSSTDTQYF
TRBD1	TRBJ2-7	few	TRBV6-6	TGTGCCAGCAGTCAAAGGGACAGCTACGAGCAGTACTTC	CASSQRDSYEQYF
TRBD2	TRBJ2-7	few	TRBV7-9	TGTTCCAGCAGCTTGGCAGCGGGCGGGGGTTCCTACGAGCAGTACTTC	CSSSLAAGGGSYEQYF
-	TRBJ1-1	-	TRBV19	TGTGCCAGTATGGGCAGGGGGAACACTGAAGCTTTCTTT	CASMGRGNTEAFF